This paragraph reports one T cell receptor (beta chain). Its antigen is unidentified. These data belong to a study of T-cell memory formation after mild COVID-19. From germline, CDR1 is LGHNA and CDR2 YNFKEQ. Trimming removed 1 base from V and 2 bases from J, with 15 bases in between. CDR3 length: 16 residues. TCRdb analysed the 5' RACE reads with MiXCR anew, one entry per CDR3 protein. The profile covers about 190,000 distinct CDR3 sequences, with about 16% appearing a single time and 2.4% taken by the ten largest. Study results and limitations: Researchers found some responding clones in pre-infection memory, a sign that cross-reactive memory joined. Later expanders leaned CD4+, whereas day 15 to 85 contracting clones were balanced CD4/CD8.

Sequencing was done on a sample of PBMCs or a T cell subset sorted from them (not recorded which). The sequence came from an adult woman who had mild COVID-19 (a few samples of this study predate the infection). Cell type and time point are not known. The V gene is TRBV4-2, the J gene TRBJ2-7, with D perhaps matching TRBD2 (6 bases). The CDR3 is CASSQVGGLSTYEQYF. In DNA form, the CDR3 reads TGTGCCAGCAGCCAAGTCGGCGGACTATCGACCTACGAGCAGTACTTC.